These 4 T cell receptor beta chains share one sample of origin, sequenced in a study of radiotherapy plus CTLA-4 blockade in lung cancer. TCRdb's table, derived via immunoSEQ multiplex PCR, lists solely in-frame clones and lacks some. Of tens of thousands of clones listed, more than 75% were seen once; the top ten hold 8.5% to 9%. The sequenced sample was peripheral blood, obtained from a patient treated with radiotherapy plus ipilimumab. These receptors were taken from a human donor with non-small cell lung cancer who had a complete response to radiotherapy plus ipilimumab.

This rearrangement joins TRBV5-4 to TRBJ1-2; a weak D match, TRBD1 (6 bases). The ends were cut back, 4 bases at V and 8 bases at J, with 21 bases in the middle. From germline, CDR1 is SGHNT and CDR2 YYREEE (reference sequence). The CDR3 contains 15 residues. This CDR3 reads CASSLNLQGSVGYTF. The CDR3 DNA reads TGTGCCAGCAGCCTAAACCTACAGGGCAGCGTCGGCTACACCTTC. The complete variable domain, with remaining parts taken from reference TRBV5-4 and TRBJ1-2, reads ETGVTQSPTHLIKTRGQQVTLRCSSQSGHNTVSWYQQALGQGPQFIFQYYREEENGRGNFPPRFSGLQFPNYSSELNVNALELDDSALYLCASSLNLQGSVGYTFGSGTRLTVV.

The chain is built from TRBV7-9 and TRBJ1-3; 7 bases are shared with TRBD1. This CDR3 is 14 amino acids long. CDR1 SEHNR and CDR2 FQNEAQ come from the germline V gene (reference sequence). With 6 bases clipped from V and 7 bases from J, the junction kept 9 bases outside the gene matches. CDR3 amino acids: CASRVSQGRNTIYF. As DNA, the CDR3 is TGTGCCAGCAGGGTCTCACAGGGGAGGAACACCATATATTTT.

The chain is built from TRBV9 and TRBJ1-1; D is perhaps TRBD1 (5 bases). V dropped 0 bases and J dropped 4 bases, with 13 bases sitting between them. Germline loops: CDR1 SGDLS, CDR2 YYNGEE. This CDR3 region has 15 residues. The DNA of the CDR3 is TGTGCCAGCAGCGTAGAAATGGGGCTGGGCACTGAAGCTTTCTTT. Amino acids: CASSVEMGLGTEAFF.

For the CDR3, the DNA is TGTGCCAGCAGTCCCCTCGGGTCCAATAATTCACCCCTCCACTTT. Its protein product is CASSPLGSNNSPLHF. The gene calls are TRBV6-5 and TRBJ1-6; D unclear. V dropped 5 bases and J dropped 5 bases, with 13 bases sitting between them. The CDR3 is made up of 15 amino acids. Germline V CDR1 and CDR2: MNHEY, SVGAGI.